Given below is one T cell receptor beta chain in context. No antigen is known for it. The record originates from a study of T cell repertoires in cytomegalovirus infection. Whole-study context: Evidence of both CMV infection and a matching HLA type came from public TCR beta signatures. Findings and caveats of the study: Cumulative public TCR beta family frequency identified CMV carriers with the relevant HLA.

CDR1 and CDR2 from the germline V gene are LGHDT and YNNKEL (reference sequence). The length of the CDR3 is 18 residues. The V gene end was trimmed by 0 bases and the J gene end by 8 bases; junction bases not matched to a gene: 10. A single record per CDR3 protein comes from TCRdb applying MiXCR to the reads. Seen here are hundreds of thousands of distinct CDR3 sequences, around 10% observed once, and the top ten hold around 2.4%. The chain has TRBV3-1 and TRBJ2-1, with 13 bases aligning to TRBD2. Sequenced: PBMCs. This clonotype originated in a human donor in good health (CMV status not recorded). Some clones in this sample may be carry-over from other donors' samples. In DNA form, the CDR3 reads TGTGCCAGCAGCCAAGAGGGGACTAGCGGGGACCAAGTGGATGAGCAGTTCTTC. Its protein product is CASSQEGTSGDQVDEQFF.